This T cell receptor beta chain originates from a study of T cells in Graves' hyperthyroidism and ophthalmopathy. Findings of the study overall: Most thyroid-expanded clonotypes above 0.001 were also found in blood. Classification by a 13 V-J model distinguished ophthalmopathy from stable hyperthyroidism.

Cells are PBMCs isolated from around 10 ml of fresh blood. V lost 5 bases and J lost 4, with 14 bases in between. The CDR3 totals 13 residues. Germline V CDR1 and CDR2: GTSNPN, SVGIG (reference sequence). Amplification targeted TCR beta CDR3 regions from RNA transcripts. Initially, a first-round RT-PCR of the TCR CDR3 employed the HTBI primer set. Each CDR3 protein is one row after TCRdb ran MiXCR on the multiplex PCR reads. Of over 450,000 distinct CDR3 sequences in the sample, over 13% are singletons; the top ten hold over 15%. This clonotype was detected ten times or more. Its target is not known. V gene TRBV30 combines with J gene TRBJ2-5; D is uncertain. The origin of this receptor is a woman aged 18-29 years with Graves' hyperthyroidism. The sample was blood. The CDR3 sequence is CAWDGAPGETQYF. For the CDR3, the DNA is TGTGCCTGGGATGGTGCCCCTGGAGAGACCCAGTACTTC.